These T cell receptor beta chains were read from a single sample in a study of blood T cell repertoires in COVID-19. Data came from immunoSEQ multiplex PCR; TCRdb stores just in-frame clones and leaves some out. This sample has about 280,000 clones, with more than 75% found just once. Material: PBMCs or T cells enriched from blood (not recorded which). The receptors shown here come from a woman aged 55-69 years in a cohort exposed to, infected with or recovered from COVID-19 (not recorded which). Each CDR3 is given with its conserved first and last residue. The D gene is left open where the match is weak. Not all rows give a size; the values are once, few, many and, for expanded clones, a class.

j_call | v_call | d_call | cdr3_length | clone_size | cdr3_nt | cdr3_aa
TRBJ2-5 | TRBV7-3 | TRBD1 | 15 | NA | TGTGCCAGCAGCTTGGGGACAGGAACCCAAGAGACCCAGTACTTC | CASSLGTGTQETQYF
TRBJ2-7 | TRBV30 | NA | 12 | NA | TGTGCCTGGAGTGGGCGGGCCGACGAGCAGTACTTC | CAWSGRADEQYF
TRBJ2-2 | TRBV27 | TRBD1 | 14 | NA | TGTGCCACCGAGCGGACAGGGGGCTTCGGGGAGCTGTTTTTT | CATERTGGFGELFF
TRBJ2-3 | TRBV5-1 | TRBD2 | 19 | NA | TGCGCCAGCAGCTCTGGACTAGCGGGAGGACCAACTCCCACAGATACGCAGTATTTT | CASSSGLAGGPTPTDTQYF
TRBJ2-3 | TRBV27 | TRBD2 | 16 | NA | TGTGCCAGCAGTCCTACATTAGCGGGGGGCACAGATACGCAGTATTTT | CASSPTLAGGTDTQYF
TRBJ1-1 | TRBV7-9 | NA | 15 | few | TGTGCCAGCAGCGGGGGGTTCCAACGGGACACTGAAGCTTTCTTT | CASSGGFQRDTEAFF
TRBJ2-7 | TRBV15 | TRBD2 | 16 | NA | TGTGCCACCAGCAGAGAGGGACTAGCGGGAAGGGACGAGCAGTACTTC | CATSREGLAGRDEQYF
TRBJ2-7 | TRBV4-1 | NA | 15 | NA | TGCGCCAGCAGCCAAGTAGGCGGGAACCCCTACGAGCAGTACTTC | CASSQVGGNPYEQYF
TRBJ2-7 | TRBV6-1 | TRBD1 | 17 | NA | TGTGCCAGCAGTGAAGGTACCGAAGGGACAGGGTTCTACGAGCAGTACTTC | CASSEGTEGTGFYEQYF
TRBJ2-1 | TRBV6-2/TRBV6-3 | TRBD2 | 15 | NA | TGTGCCAGCAGTCAGCCGGGACTAGCGGGAGATGAGCAGTTCTTC | CASSQPGLAGDEQFF
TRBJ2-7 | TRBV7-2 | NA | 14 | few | TGTGCCAGCAGCTTAGGGCTAGACCCCTACGAGCAGTACTTC | CASSLGLDPYEQYF
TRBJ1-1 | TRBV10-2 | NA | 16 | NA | TGCGCCAGCAGTGAGGACCCGAGTCTGAGGAGCACTGAAGCTTTCTTT | CASSEDPSLRSTEAFF
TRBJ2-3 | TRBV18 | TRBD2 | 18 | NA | TGTGCCAGCTCACCCTTACCCACTAGCGAGGTGAGCACAGATACGCAGTATTTT | CASSPLPTSEVSTDTQYF
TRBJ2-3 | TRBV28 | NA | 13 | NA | TGTGCCAGCAGTTTAACCCAGCGTCATACGCAGTATTTT | CASSLTQRHTQYF
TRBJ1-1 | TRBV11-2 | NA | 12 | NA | TGTGCCAGCAGCTTAGAACGGGGGAAAGCTTTCTTT | CASSLERGKAFF
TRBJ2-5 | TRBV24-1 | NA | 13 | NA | TGTGCCACCAGTGAAGGCGGGGAGGAGACCCAGTACTTC | CATSEGGEETQYF
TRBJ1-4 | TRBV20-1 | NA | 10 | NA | TGCAGTGCTAAACGGGGAAAACTGTTTTTT | CSAKRGKLFF
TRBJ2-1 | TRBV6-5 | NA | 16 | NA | TGTGCCAGCAGTTACTCCTTTGGACATACCTACAATGAGCAGTTCTTC | CASSYSFGHTYNEQFF
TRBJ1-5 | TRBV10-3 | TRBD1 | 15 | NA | TGTGCCATCAGTGAACAGGGGGCCGGCAATCAGCCCCAGCATTTT | CAISEQGAGNQPQHF
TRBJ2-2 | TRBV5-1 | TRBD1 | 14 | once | TGCGCCAGTTCCGGGACAGTGGCAGTCGGGGAGCTGTTTTTT | CASSGTVAVGELFF
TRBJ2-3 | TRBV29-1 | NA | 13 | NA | TGCAGCGCCCACGACAGGTCCCCAGATACGCAGTATTTT | CSAHDRSPDTQYF
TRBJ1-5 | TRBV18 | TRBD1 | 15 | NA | TGTGCCAGCTCAACTGGACAGGGGAGCAATCAGCCCCAGCATTTT | CASSTGQGSNQPQHF
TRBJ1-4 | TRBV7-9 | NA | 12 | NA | TGTGCCAGCAGCTTAAGACAGGAAAAACTGTTTTTT | CASSLRQEKLFF
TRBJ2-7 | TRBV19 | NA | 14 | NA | TGTGCCAGTACGTCAGGGTACCCCCTCTACGAGCAGTACTTC | CASTSGYPLYEQYF
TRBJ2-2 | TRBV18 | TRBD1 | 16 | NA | TGTGCCAGCTCACCCGGCGGACAGGGCCACACCGGGGAGCTGTTTTTT | CASSPGGQGHTGELFF
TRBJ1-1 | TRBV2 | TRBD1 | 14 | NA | TGTGCCAGCCGACGGGACAGGGCCTTCACTGAAGCTTTCTTT | CASRRDRAFTEAFF
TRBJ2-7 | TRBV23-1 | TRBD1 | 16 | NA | TGCGCCAGCAGTCAATCTTGCTGGGACAGCTCCTACGAGCAGTACTTC | CASSQSCWDSSYEQYF
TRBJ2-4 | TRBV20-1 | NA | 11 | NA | TGCAGTGCCAATAGTAAAAACATTCAGTACTTC | CSANSKNIQYF
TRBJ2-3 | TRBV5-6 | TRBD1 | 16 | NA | TGTGCCAGCAGCTACTCCGGGACAGGGGTCACAGATACGCAGTATTTT | CASSYSGTGVTDTQYF
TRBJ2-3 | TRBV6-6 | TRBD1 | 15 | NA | TGTGCCAGCAAGAACAGGGGTTTGGGGACAGATACGCAGTATTTT | CASKNRGLGTDTQYF
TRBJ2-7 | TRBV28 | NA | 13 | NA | TGTGCCAGCACCCCGGGACACCGATACGAGCAGTACTTC | CASTPGHRYEQYF
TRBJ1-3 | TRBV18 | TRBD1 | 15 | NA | TGTGCCAGCTCACCGGGACAGTTATCTGGAAACACCATATATTTT | CASSPGQLSGNTIYF
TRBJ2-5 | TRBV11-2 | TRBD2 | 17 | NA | TGTGCCAGCAGCCCGGGGACTAGCGGGAGGGGAGGAGAGACCCAGTACTTC | CASSPGTSGRGGETQYF
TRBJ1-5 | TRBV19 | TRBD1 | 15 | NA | TGTGCCAGTAGTATTTCGGGGACAGATGATCAGCCCCAGCATTTT | CASSISGTDDQPQHF
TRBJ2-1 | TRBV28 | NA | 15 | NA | TGTGCCAGCAGTCCTCCAGGTAACTCCTACAATGAGCAGTTCTTC | CASSPPGNSYNEQFF
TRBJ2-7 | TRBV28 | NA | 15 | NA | TGTGCCAGCAGTTTGGGGGGACGGTTACCCTACGAGCAGTACTTC | CASSLGGRLPYEQYF
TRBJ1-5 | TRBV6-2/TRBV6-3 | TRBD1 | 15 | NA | TGTGCCAGCAGTTACGGGACAGGGCGCCAGCAGCCCCAGCATTTT | CASSYGTGRQQPQHF
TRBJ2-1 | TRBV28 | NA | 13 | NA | TGTGCCAGCAGTTCGCCCACTGTAAATGAGCAGTTCTTC | CASSSPTVNEQFF
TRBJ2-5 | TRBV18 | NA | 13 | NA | TGTGCCAGCTCACCAAACGGGGGAGAGACCCAGTACTTC | CASSPNGGETQYF
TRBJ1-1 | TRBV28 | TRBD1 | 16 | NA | TGTGCCAGCAGTCTCCGGGACAGAATTTTGAACACTGAAGCTTTCTTT | CASSLRDRILNTEAFF
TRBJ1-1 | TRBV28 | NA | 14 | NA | TGTGCCAGCAGGCAGGGGTTGGGCAACACTGAAGCTTTCTTT | CASRQGLGNTEAFF
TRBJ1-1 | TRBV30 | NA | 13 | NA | TGTGCCTGGAGGCAGGGTTGGGGCACTGAAGCTTTCTTT | CAWRQGWGTEAFF
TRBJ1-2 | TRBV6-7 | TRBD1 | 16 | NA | TGTGCCAGCAGTTACAAGGGACAGGGGTCTGACTATGGCTACACCTTC | CASSYKGQGSDYGYTF
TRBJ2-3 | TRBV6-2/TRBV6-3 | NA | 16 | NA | TGTGCCAGCAGTCGCCCGGAGGGCTCTGGACCAGATACGCAGTATTTT | CASSRPEGSGPDTQYF
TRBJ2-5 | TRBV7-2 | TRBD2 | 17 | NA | TGTGCCAGCAGCCCAGGACTAGCGGGAGTGGCGCAAGAGACCCAGTACTTC | CASSPGLAGVAQETQYF
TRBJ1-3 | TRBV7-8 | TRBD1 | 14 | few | TGTGCCAGCAGCTCGACAGGGGCTGGAAACACCATATATTTT | CASSSTGAGNTIYF
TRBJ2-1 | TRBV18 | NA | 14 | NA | TGTGCCAGCTCACCTCGCCAGGCCCTCAATGAGCAGTTCTTC | CASSPRQALNEQFF
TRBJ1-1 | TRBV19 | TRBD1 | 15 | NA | TGTGCCAGTAGTATTGGGGACAGGGTTGACACTGAAGCTTTCTTT | CASSIGDRVDTEAFF
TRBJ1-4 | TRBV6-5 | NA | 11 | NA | TGTGCCAGCAGGGGCCCCACAAAACTGTTTTTT | CASRGPTKLFF
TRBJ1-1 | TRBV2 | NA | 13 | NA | TGTGCCAGCATGGCTGGGGGGGGGACTGAAGCTTTCTTT | CASMAGGGTEAFF
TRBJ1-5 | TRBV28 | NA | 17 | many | TGTGCCAGCAGTTCCGGGGTCAGGCTCCTTTTCAATCAGCCCCAGCATTTT | CASSSGVRLLFNQPQHF
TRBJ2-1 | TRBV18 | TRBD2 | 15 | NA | TGTGCCAGCTCCAATAAACGGGAGGTTTACAATGAGCAGTTCTTC | CASSNKREVYNEQFF
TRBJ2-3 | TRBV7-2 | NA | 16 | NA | TGTGCCAGCAGCTTAGGTGGGCGGGGCCGGGGCGATACGCAGTATTTT | CASSLGGRGRGDTQYF